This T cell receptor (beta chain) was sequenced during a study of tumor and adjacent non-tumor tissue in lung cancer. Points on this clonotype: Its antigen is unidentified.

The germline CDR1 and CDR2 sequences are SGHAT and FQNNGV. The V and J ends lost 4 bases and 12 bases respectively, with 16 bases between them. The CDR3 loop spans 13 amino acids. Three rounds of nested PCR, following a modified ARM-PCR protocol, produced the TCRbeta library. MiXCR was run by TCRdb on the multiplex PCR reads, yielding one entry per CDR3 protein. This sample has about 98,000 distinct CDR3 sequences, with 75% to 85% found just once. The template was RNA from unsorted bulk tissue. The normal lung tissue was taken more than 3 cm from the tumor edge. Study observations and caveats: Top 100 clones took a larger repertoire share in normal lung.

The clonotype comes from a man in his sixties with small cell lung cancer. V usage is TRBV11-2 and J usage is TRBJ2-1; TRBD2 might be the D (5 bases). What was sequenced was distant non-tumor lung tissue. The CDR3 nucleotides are TGTGCCAGCAGCTCACTTACTGGCGGGCCGCAGTTCTTC. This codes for CASSSLTGGPQFF.